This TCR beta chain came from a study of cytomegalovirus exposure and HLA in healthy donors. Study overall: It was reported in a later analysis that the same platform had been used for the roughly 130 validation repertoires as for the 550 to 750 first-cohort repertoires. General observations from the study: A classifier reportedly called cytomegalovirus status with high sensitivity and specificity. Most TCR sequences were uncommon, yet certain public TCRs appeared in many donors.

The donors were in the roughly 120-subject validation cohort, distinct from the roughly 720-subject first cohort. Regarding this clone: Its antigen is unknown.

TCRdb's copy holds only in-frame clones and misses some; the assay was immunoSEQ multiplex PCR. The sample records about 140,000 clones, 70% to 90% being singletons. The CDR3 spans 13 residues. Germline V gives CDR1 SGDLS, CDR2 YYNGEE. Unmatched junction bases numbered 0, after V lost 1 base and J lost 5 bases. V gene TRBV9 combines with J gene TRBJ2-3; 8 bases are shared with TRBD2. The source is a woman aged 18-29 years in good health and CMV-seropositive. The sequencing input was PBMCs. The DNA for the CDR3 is TGTGCCAGCAGCGTACTAGCGGGAGATACGCAGTATTTT. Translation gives CASSVLAGDTQYF.